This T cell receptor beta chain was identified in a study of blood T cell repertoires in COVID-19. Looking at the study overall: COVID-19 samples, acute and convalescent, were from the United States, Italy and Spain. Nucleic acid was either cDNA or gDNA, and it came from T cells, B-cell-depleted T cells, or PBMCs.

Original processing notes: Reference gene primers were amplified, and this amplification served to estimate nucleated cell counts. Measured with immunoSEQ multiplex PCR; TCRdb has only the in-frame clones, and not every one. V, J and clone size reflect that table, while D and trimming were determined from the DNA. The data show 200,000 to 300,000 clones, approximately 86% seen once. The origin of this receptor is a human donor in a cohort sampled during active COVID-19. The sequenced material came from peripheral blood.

The CDR3 loop is CASSQQGDTEAFF. CDR3 bases: TGTGCCAGTAGTCAACAGGGAGACACTGAAGCTTTCTTT. This chain connects TRBV19 to TRBJ1-1, with D possibly being TRBD1 (6 bases). The V end lost 5 bases, the J end lost 3 bases, and 10 bases lay between the germline ends. This CDR3 is 13 amino acids long. Germline V lookup: CDR1 LNHDA, CDR2 SQIVND (reference sequence).